This T cell receptor (beta chain) was sequenced in a study of Graves' ophthalmopathy and Graves' hyperthyroidism. Amplification of TCR beta CDR3 regions used RNA transcripts. RT-PCR with HTBI primers came first, then second-round multiplex PCR. TCRdb reanalysed the multiplex PCR reads using MiXCR and keeps one entry per CDR3 protein. Of approximately 160,000 distinct CDR3 sequences listed, roughly two fifths are singletons. The CDR3 covers 16 residues. The germline V gene encodes CDR1 SGHAT and CDR2 FQNNGV. Trimming pared 4 bases from V and 4 bases from J, leaving 19 bases between. Presentation of ophthalmopathy in the donors involved moderate-to-severe activity, CAS ≥3, NOSPECS ≥4 and a duration under 3 months. This clonotype was counted at least ten times.

The source is a young man with Graves' ophthalmopathy. V and J are TRBV11-2 and TRBJ1-2, with D tentatively TRBD1 (5 bases). Sequenced sample: peripheral blood. CDR3 region: CASSSTFSAGGYGYTF. In DNA, the CDR3 is TGTGCCAGCAGCTCCACATTCTCTGCGGGGGGCTATGGCTACACCTTC. Full variable domain (remainder filled in from reference TRBV11-2 and TRBJ1-2): EAGVAQSPRYKIIEKRQSVAFWCNPISGHATLYWYQQILGQGPKLLIQFQNNGVVDDSQLPKDRFSAERLKGVDSTLKIQPAKLEDSAVYLCASSSTFSAGGYGYTFGSGTRLTVV.